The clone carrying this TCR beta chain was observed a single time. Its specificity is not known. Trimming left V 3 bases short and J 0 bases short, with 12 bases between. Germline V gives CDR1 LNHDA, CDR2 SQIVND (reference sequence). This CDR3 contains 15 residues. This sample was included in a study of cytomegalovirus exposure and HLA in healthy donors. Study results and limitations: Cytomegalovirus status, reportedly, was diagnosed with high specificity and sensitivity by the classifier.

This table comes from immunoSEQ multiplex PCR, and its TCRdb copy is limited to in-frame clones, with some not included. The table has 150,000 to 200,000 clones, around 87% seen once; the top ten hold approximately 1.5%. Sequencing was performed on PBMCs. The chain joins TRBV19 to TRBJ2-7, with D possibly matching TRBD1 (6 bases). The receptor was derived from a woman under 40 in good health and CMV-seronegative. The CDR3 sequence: CASSIRDKSSYEQYF. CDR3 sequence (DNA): TGTGCCAGTAGTATTAGGGACAAGAGCTCCTACGAGCAGTACTTC.